This TCR beta chain was found in a study of cytotoxic CD8 clonotypes in ibrutinib-treated CLL. On the study more broadly: Of a cohort that held some 12 relapsed/refractory and roughly 14 treatment-naive patients, 17 to 18 were IGHV unmutated.

Target depth was 1 in 200,000 to 1 in 1 million T cells, about 10x per clonotype. Clones were sequenced by immunoSEQ multiplex PCR, and TCRdb holds only the in-frame ones, with some missing. The table includes about 140,000 clones, about 91% detected once. The junction had 9 bases not matched to a gene; V was cut back by 6 bases and J by 4 bases. In germline, CDR1 is MNHEY, CDR2 SMNVEV (reference sequence). The CDR3 is made up of 15 amino acids. Study conclusions and caveats: Under treatment, the uncommon public clonotypes either contracted or remained stable.

A word on this clone: As yet, its antigen is unknown.

Here the sequenced sample was PBMCs, taken after 12 months of ibrutinib treatment. The chain is built from TRBV27 and TRBJ2-1; 7 nucleotides align to TRBD2. This clonotype was obtained from a human donor with chronic lymphocytic leukemia. This chain's CDR3 is CASRTGLVGYNEQFF. DNA of the CDR3: TGTGCCAGCAGGACCGGACTAGTGGGATACAATGAGCAGTTCTTC.